A single sample is the source of the 27 T cell receptor beta chains below, sequenced in a study of T cell repertoires in cytomegalovirus infection (dated by TCRdb to between 2017 and 2020). The listed sequencing device is Illumina HiSeq 1500. The raw public reads went through TCRdb reprocessing: fastp at Q25, MiXCR clone calling, in-frame beta chains kept. A single entry per CDR3 protein holds the most common genes and DNA from its merged rows. The sample has about 770,000 distinct CDR3 sequences on record, about 29% of them singletons. Roughly 13% of the sample is held by the ten biggest clonotypes. The sample's treatment or condition label, in plain terms: in vitro stimulation with specific CMV peptide epitopes to enrich CMV-specific T cells. Antigen specificity for these receptors is unknown. The starting material was cultured CD8+ T cells from PBMCs, obtained from culture after CMV antigen stimulation. The source of these receptors is a human donor in good health (CMV status not recorded). Some clones in this sample may be carry-over from other donors' samples.

J is TRBJ2-1 and V is TRBV20-1; 12 bases map to TRBD2. The V gene's germline CDR1 is DFQATT and CDR2 SNEGSKA (reference sequence). Trimming cost V 3 bases and J 8 bases; bases outside gene matches: 14. The CDR3 runs to 17 residues. The chain's CDR3 is CSARHYILAGGPHEQFF. DNA for the CDR3: TGCAGTGCTAGGCACTATATCCTAGCGGGGGGGCCCCATGAGCAGTTCTTC.

This clonotype was seen a few times. The chain uses TRBV7-6 and TRBJ1-2, with D unresolved. The V and J ends lost 2 bases and 8 bases respectively, with 15 bases between them. The germline gives CDR1 SGHVS, CDR2 FNYEAQ. The CDR3 totals 14 residues. CDR3 protein: CASSLPPAIGGYTF. Written as DNA, the CDR3 is TGTGCCAGCAGCTTACCCCCAGCTATAGGAGGCTACACCTTC.

The rearrangement joins TRBV27 to TRBJ2-1; 7 bases match TRBD2. In germline, CDR1 is MNHEY, CDR2 SMNVEV (reference sequence). The CDR3 is made up of 12 amino acids. V shed 3 bases and J 10 bases; nucleotides not matched to a gene: 3. CDR3 DNA: TGTGCCAGCAGTTTTAGCGGGCGAGAGCAGTTCTTC. It translates to CASSFSGREQFF.

The gene calls are TRBV12-3 or TRBV12-4 and TRBJ2-3; TRBD2 agrees at 9 bases. The CDR3 is made up of 16 amino acids. The ends lost 5 bases at V and 4 bases at J; junction bases unmatched: 10. Written as DNA, the CDR3 is TGTGCCAGCAGTAAATACGGACTAGCGTTGGCAGATACGCAGTATTTT. Translation gives CASSKYGLALADTQYF.

V is TRBV25-1 and J is TRBJ1-6, with D tentatively TRBD1 (5 bases). The CDR3 consists of 15 residues. Trimming took 3 bases from V and 13 from J, leaving 19 bases between them. CDR1 is MGHDK, CDR2 SYGVNS, per germline. DNA of the CDR3: TGTGCCAGCAGTGACTATTGGACACCGCGGGGGCCCCTCCACTTT. Its translation: CASSDYWTPRGPLHF.

The chain couples TRBV6-2 or TRBV6-3 to TRBJ2-1; perhaps TRBD2 as D (6 bases). The CDR3 is 18 residues long. V lost 0 bases and J 4 bases, leaving 19 bases between the germline ends. CDR1 and CDR2 from the germline V gene are MNHEY and SVGEGT. The CDR3 sequence is CASSYSTGPSAGYNEQFF. In nucleotides, the CDR3 is TGTGCCAGCAGTTACTCCACCGGCCCTAGCGCCGGTTACAATGAGCAGTTCTTC.

This clonotype was detected a few times. This chain uses TRBV29-1 with TRBJ1-2, with TRBD1 matching 7 bases. The germline CDR1 and CDR2 sequences are SQVTM and ANQGSEA. V lost 1 base, J lost 4 bases, and 12 bases stayed unmatched. The CDR3 totals 16 residues. DNA of the CDR3: TGCAGCGTTGAAGGGACCCGGGACAGTTCAAGCTATGGCTACACCTTC. Its protein is CSVEGTRDSSSYGYTF.

The chain recombines TRBV7-2 with TRBJ2-5; D gene unclear. V lost 0 bases and J 2 bases, leaving 13 bases between the germline ends. The CDR3 extends over 16 amino acids. The germline gives CDR1 SGHTA, CDR2 FQGNSA. The CDR3 DNA reads TGTGCCAGCAGCTTAGCGTTGTATGTGGGGCAAGAGACCCAGTACTTC. Amino acids: CASSLALYVGQETQYF.

The V and J genes are TRBV11-3 and TRBJ2-5, with D possibly TRBD2 on 5 matching bases. The V gene lost 4 bases and the J gene lost 0 bases, with 9 bases spanning the gap. Germline CDR1 is SGHNT and CDR2 is YENEEA. The CDR3 runs to 14 residues. The CDR3 nucleotides are TGTGCCAGCAGCTCAAGGGAGAACCAAGAGACCCAGTACTTC. Translation: CASSSRENQETQYF.

This clonotype has a handful of counts. This chain uses TRBV7-9 with TRBJ1-2; D might be TRBD1 (5 bases). The CDR3 contains 14 residues. CDR1 and CDR2 from the germline V gene are SEHNR and FQNEAQ (reference sequence). The V gene lost 5 bases and the J gene lost 8 bases, with 18 bases spanning the gap. The CDR3 here is CASSPAGTRTGYTF. CDR3 nucleotides: TGTGCCAGCAGCCCAGCGGGGACTCGGACCGGCTACACCTTC.

V usage is TRBV6-5 and J usage is TRBJ1-2; 7 nucleotides line up with TRBD1. In germline, CDR1 is MNHEY, CDR2 SVGAGI. This CDR3 region has 14 residues. The V gene end was trimmed by 6 bases and the J gene end by 7 bases; junction bases not matched to a gene: 11. DNA of the CDR3: TGTGCCAGCAGCCTCGGACAGGTTTCTTCTGGCTACACCTTC. Translation gives CASSLGQVSSGYTF.

The chain links TRBV19 to TRBJ1-5; D uncertain. Germline CDR1 is LNHDA and CDR2 is SQIVND (reference sequence). V lost 10 bases, J lost 0 bases, and 13 bases lay in between. This CDR3 region has 14 residues. The CDR3 loop reads CATDPEISNQPQHF. In nucleotides, the CDR3 is TGTGCCACCGACCCCGAGATTAGCAATCAGCCCCAGCATTTT.

This chain uses TRBV12-5 with TRBJ2-1, with 8 nucleotides matching TRBD1. Unmatched junction bases numbered 17, after V lost 1 base and J lost 6 bases. The CDR3 contains 19 residues. Germline loops: CDR1 LGHNT, CDR2 FRNRAP. CDR3 sequence: CASGLDAEGDRPNSNEQFF. CDR3 sequence (DNA): TGTGCTAGTGGTTTGGATGCCGAGGGGGACAGGCCGAACTCCAATGAGCAGTTCTTC.

As regards this clonotype: One end of the junction is discordant with germline, which a read error may explain. J is TRBJ1-2 and V is TRBV6-5; D ambiguous. The CDR3 consists of 12 residues. CDR1 and CDR2 (germline): MNHEY, SVGAGI. The DNA for the CDR3 is TGTGCCGGCAGTGACGCTTGGGGTGGCTACACCTTC. It translates to CAGSDAWGGYTF.

This chain links TRBV11-2 with TRBJ2-7; D is possibly TRBD2 (5 bases). Trimming took off 1 base at V and 3 bases at J, with 16 bases between the two ends. Germline V gene lookup returns CDR1 SGHAT and CDR2 FQNNGV. CDR3 length: 16 residues. The CDR3: CASSLVEPPEDYEQYV. The CDR3 region has the DNA TGTGCCAGCAGCTTAGTAGAACCTCCGGAGGACTACGAGCAGTACGTC.

The CDR3 is CASSQRTGRTDNEQFF. In nucleotides, the CDR3 is TGCGCCAGCAGCCAACGGACAGGGAGAACGGACAATGAGCAGTTCTTC. The chain combines TRBV4-1 with TRBJ2-1; 8 bases fit TRBD1. The CDR3 has 16 amino acids. Losses at the gene ends were 2 bases for V and 5 bases for J; bases not matched to a gene: 8. Germline V gene lookup returns CDR1 MGHRA and CDR2 YSYEKL.

This chain joins TRBV27 and TRBJ2-2, with 7 bases that match TRBD1. The ends lost 3 bases at V and 4 bases at J; junction bases unmatched: 5. CDR3 size: 15 residues. Germline V gene data show CDR1 as MNHEY and CDR2 as SMNVEV (reference sequence). As DNA, the CDR3 is TGTGCCAGCAGTTTTCGACAGGGAATCACCGGGGAGCTGTTTTTT. The encoded protein is CASSFRQGITGELFF.

The chain joins TRBV7-9 to TRBJ2-5; unclear D gene. Germline lookup yields CDR1 SEHNR and CDR2 FQNEAQ (reference sequence). V was trimmed by 5 bases and J by 3 bases, leaving 7 bases between them. The CDR3 runs 12 residues. This chain's CDR3 is CASSTEKETQYF. CDR3 DNA sequence: TGTGCCAGCAGCACCGAAAAAGAGACCCAGTACTTC. Full variable domain (rest looked up from reference TRBV7-9 and TRBJ2-5): DTGVSQNPRHKITKRGQNVTFRCDPISEHNRLYWYRQTLGQGPEFLTYFQNEAQLEKSRLLSDRFSAERPKGSFSTLEIQRTEQGDSAMYLCASSTEKETQYFGPGTRLLVL.

The J gene is TRBJ2-6, the V gene TRBV9; 8 bases map to TRBD1. Trimming removed 6 bases from V and 3 bases from J; junction bases left unmatched: 11. Germline assignment: CDR1 SGDLS and CDR2 YYNGEE. There are 17 residues in the CDR3. CDR3 residues: CASKSRQGAGGANVLTF. The CDR3 DNA reads TGTGCCAGCAAATCCCGCCAGGGGGCGGGTGGGGCCAACGTCCTGACTTTC.

The table lists this clonotype with a few counts. V usage is TRBV27 and J usage is TRBJ2-7; no clear D. Trimming cost V 0 bases and J 0 bases, with 9 bases left between them. The germline CDR1 and CDR2 sequences are MNHEY and SMNVEV (reference sequence). There are 15 residues in the CDR3. CDR3 region: CASSLSYGNSYEQYV. The DNA for the CDR3 is TGTGCCAGCAGTTTATCGTACGGTAACTCCTACGAGCAGTACGTC.

This clonotype turned up a few times. V is TRBV11-3 and J is TRBJ2-2; D is possibly TRBD1 or TRBD2 (5 bases each). The CDR3 extends over 15 amino acids. The germline CDR1 and CDR2 sequences are SGHNT and YENEEA. V gave up 0 bases and J gave up 4 bases, with 9 bases separating them. This CDR3 reads CASSLDRGFTGELFF. CDR3 sequence (DNA): TGTGCCAGCAGCTTAGATCGGGGCTTCACCGGGGAGCTGTTTTTT.

This rearrangement joins TRBV27 to TRBJ2-2; D unresolved. Between the trimmed V and J ends, which lost 0 bases and 5 bases, there was a span of 4 bases. Looked up from germline, CDR1 is MNHEY and CDR2 is SMNVEV (reference sequence). This CDR3 region has 13 residues. CDR3 sequence reads: CASSLSETGELFF. Here the CDR3 DNA reads TGTGCCAGCAGTTTATCAGAGACCGGGGAGCTGTTTTTT.

This rearrangement joins TRBV29-1 to TRBJ1-3; TRBD1 is a possible D gene (5 bases). From germline, CDR1 is SQVTM and CDR2 ANQGSEA. The ends were cut back, 0 bases at V and 3 bases at J, with 15 bases in the middle. CDR3 size: 16 residues. Here the CDR3 DNA reads TGCAGCGTTGAAGATCCGGTAGGGCAGGGTGGAAACACCATATATTTT. Amino acid sequence: CSVEDPVGQGGNTIYF. Based on the CDR3 plus reference TRBV29-1 and TRBJ1-3, the full variable domain is SAVISQKPSRDICQRGTSLTIQCQVDSQVTMMFWYRQQPGQSLTLIATANQGSEATYESGFVIDKFPISRPNLTFSTLTVSNMSPEDSSIYLCSVEDPVGQGGNTIYFGEGSWLTVV.

In nucleotides, the CDR3 is TGTGCCAGCAGCGTAGCTACAGGGGTCAATGAGCAGTTCTTC. Its protein is CASSVATGVNEQFF. The rearrangement links TRBV9 to TRBJ2-1, with TRBD1 matching over 7 bases. The germline gives CDR1 SGDLS, CDR2 YYNGEE. The CDR3 has 14 residues. Trimming at V came to 0 bases and at J to 6 bases, leaving 3 bases not matched to a gene.

This chain uses TRBV4-1 with TRBJ2-6; D is unclear. This CDR3 is built from 16 residues. V lost 4 bases and J 0 bases, leaving 10 bases between the germline ends. Looked up from germline, CDR1 is MGHRA and CDR2 is YSYEKL. The CDR3 protein is CASSPSVPSGANVLTF. DNA for the CDR3: TGCGCCAGCAGCCCGTCAGTCCCCTCTGGGGCCAACGTCCTGACTTTC.

This clonotype was seen only a few times. The rearrangement joins TRBV15 to TRBJ2-7, with 8 nucleotides matching TRBD1. Germline V gene sequence: CDR1 LNHNV, CDR2 YYDKDF (reference sequence). The length of the CDR3 is 16 residues. Losses at the gene ends were 1 base for V and 2 bases for J; bases not matched to a gene: 7. CDR3 nucleotide sequence: TGTGCCACCAGCAGAGGGACAGGGCGTAACCCCTACGAGCAGTACTTC. This encodes CATSRGTGRNPYEQYF. Supplemented by reference TRBV15 and TRBJ2-7, the full variable domain reads DAMVIQNPRYQVTQFGKPVTLSCSQTLNHNVMYWYQQKSSQAPKLLFHYYDKDFNNEADTPDNFQSRRPNTSFCFLDIRSPGLGDTAMYLCATSRGTGRNPYEQYFGPGTRLTVT.

This clonotype was observed many times. The chain joins TRBV7-8 to TRBJ2-7; 7 bases are a match to TRBD1. The length of the CDR3 is 15 residues. Unmatched junction bases numbered 10, after V lost 5 bases and J lost 3 bases. Germline V CDR1 and CDR2: SGHVS, FQNEAQ. CDR3 sequence reads: CASSPEQGFYYEQYF. As DNA, the CDR3 is TGTGCCAGCAGCCCGGAACAGGGGTTCTACTACGAGCAGTACTTC. Variable domain in full (rest from reference TRBV7-8 and TRBJ2-7): GAGVSQSPRYKVAKRGQDVALRCDPISGHVSLFWYQQALGQGPEFLTYFQNEAQLDKSGLPSDRFFAERPEGSVSTLKIQRTQQEDSAVYLCASSPEQGFYYEQYFGPGTRLTVT.